The rows below give T cell receptor beta chains drawn from one sample of a study of human T cells and chemical hapten exposure. TCRdb used MiXCR to reprocess the RACE reads, holding one entry per CDR3 protein. The data show around 45,000 distinct CDR3 sequences, 3.7% seen once. Sequencing was performed on whole blood. The receptor set was obtained from a human donor in good health. Some clones in this sample may be carry-over from other donors' samples. Each CDR3 is given with its conserved first and last residue. The D gene is left open where the match is weak. Rows give clone size only sometimes, using once, few, many, or a class for an expanded clone.

TRBJ2-7 many TRBV6-2/TRBV6-3 TRBD1 CASSYLVGTDLSYEQYF TGTGCCAGCAGCTACTTAGTTGGGACAGACCTATCCTACGAGCAGTACTTC
TRBJ2-3 few TRBV12-3/TRBV12-4 TRBD1 CASTPDRGSDTQYF TGTGCCAGCACCCCGGACAGGGGTTCAGATACGCAGTATTTT
TRBJ1-2 . TRBV28 . CASSLSGGLINYGYTF TGTGCCAGCAGTTTATCGGGAGGGTTGATTAACTATGGCTACACCTTC
TRBJ1-1 many TRBV29-1 . CSVVGEPEAFF TGCAGCGTTGTCGGGGAGCCAGAAGCTTTCTTT
TRBJ2-7 many TRBV13 TRBD2 CASSSRLASYEQYF TGTGCCAGCAGCTCAAGACTAGCTTCTTACGAGCAGTACTTC
TRBJ1-4 . TRBV20-1 TRBD1 CSARGGSTKGASNEKLFF TGCAGTGCTAGAGGGGGATCAACTAAGGGGGCCTCTAATGAAAAACTGTTTTTT
TRBJ1-1 many TRBV28 . CASTDPGVGEAFF TGTGCCAGCACCGACCCAGGGGTTGGTGAAGCTTTCTTT
TRBJ2-7 few TRBV30 . CAWSEGWGEARYEQYF TGTGCCTGGAGTGAAGGATGGGGGGAGGCCCGTTACGAGCAGTACTTC
TRBJ2-3 many TRBV4-1 TRBD1 CASSLGQSLTDTQYF TGCGCCAGCAGCCTGGGACAGTCCCTCACAGATACGCAGTATTTT
TRBJ2-2 . TRBV9 . CASSVEGSRNTGELFF TGTGCCAGCAGCGTAGAGGGTAGCAGAAACACCGGGGAGCTGTTTTTT
TRBJ1-1 few TRBV6-4 . CAAIPPILFYTEAFF TGTGCCGCCATTCCACCTATACTCTTCTACACTGAAGCTTTCTTT
TRBJ2-2 few TRBV9 . CASSVDGGRAGELFF TGTGCCAGCAGCGTAGACGGAGGTAGGGCCGGGGAGCTGTTTTTT
TRBJ1-1 . TRBV24-1 . CATSGLQGGAFF TGTGCCACCAGTGGTTTACAGGGAGGAGCTTTCTTT
TRBJ2-7 many TRBV29-1 TRBD1 CSVLGQGVTYEQYF TGCAGCGTTCTGGGACAGGGGGTAACCTACGAGCAGTACTTC
TRBJ1-1 . TRBV5-1 TRBD1 CASSPAWDRPNTEAFF TGCGCCAGCAGCCCCGCCTGGGACAGGCCAAACACTGAAGCTTTCTTT
TRBJ2-2 many TRBV7-3 . CASSHATGELFF TGTGCCAGCAGCCACGCCACCGGGGAGCTGTTTTTT
TRBJ1-4 many TRBV29-1 . CSVVVTGEKLFF TGCAGCGTTGTGGTCACGGGAGAAAAACTGTTTTTT
TRBJ2-2 . TRBV21-1 . CASGTGLGGGTCVYTGELFF TGTGCCAGCGGCACGGGGTTAGGCGGGGGGACTTGTGTGTACACCGGGGAGCTGTTTTTT
TRBJ1-2 many TRBV27 TRBD1 CASSLDRGRNYGYTF TGTGCCAGCAGTCTTGACAGGGGACGAAACTATGGCTACACCTTC
TRBJ1-1 . TRBV18 . CASSPAGPNTEAFF TGTGCCAGCTCCCCGGCGGGCCCGAACACTGAAGCTTTCTTT
TRBJ1-6 many TRBV24-1 . CATSEGSYNSPLHF TGTGCCACCAGTGAGGGTTCCTATAATTCACCCCTCCACTTT
TRBJ1-5 few TRBV5-6 . CASSAQGSYSNQPQHF TGTGCCAGCAGCGCCCAGGGATCTTATAGCAATCAGCCCCAGCATTTT
TRBJ2-3 many TRBV5-4 . CASSLEDGTDTQYF TGTGCCAGCAGCTTGGAAGACGGCACAGATACGCAGTATTTT
TRBJ2-7 many TRBV13 . CASSFQSRYEQYF TGTGCCAGCAGCTTCCAGAGCCGTTACGAGCAGTACTTC
TRBJ2-7 many TRBV20-1 . CSANRVLYEQYF TGCAGTGCTAATCGGGTACTCTACGAGCAGTACTTC
TRBJ1-2 many TRBV6-5 TRBD1 CASSRGQEHGYTF TGTGCCAGCAGCCGCGGACAGGAACATGGCTACACCTTC
TRBJ2-2 . TRBV5-1 . CASSHQHSYTGELFF TGCGCCAGCAGTCACCAACACTCGTACACCGGGGAGCTGTTTTTT
TRBJ2-3 medium-sized TRBV20-1 TRBD2 CSARVSGRLTDTQYF TGCAGTGCTAGAGTTAGCGGGAGGCTCACAGATACGCAGTATTTT
TRBJ2-3 many TRBV15 TRBD1 CATSTGQGRSTDTQYF TGTGCCACCAGCACTGGACAGGGGAGAAGCACAGATACGCAGTATTTT
TRBJ2-3 few TRBV6-5 TRBD1 CASHRDRGPDTQYF TGTGCCAGCCACCGGGACAGAGGCCCAGATACGCAGTATTTT
TRBJ2-2 few TRBV7-2 TRBD1 CASSSDRVPNTGELFF TGTGCCAGCAGCTCAGACAGGGTGCCAAACACCGGGGAGCTGTTTTTT
TRBJ2-1 many TRBV12-3/TRBV12-4 TRBD1 CASRPGTGSYNEQFF TGTGCCAGCAGGCCCGGGACAGGGAGCTACAATGAGCAGTTCTTC
TRBJ2-5 many TRBV7-9 TRBD2 CASRELAGVEQETQYF TGTGCCAGCAGGGAACTAGCGGGAGTGGAACAAGAGACCCAGTACTTC
TRBJ2-2 few TRBV7-9 TRBD2 CASTAAREGRDTGELFF TGTGCCAGCACGGCCGCCAGGGAGGGCCGCGACACCGGGGAGCTGTTTTTT
TRBJ2-5 many TRBV7-2 . CASSATINQETQYF TGTGCCAGCAGCGCCACGATTAACCAAGAGACCCAGTACTTC
TRBJ1-1 many TRBV6-1 TRBD1 CASSETGNTEAFF TGTGCCAGCAGTGAGACAGGGAATACTGAAGCTTTCTTT
TRBJ2-6 many TRBV20-1 . CSAWTELSGANVLTF TGCAGTGCTTGGACAGAACTCTCTGGGGCCAACGTCCTGACTTTC
TRBJ2-3 many TRBV21-1 . CASSKEGTPDTQYF TGTGCCAGCAGCAAAGAGGGGACCCCAGATACGCAGTATTTT
TRBJ2-7 many TRBV6-2/TRBV6-3 TRBD2 CASSYTSGSPYEQYF TGTGCCAGCAGTTACACTAGCGGGAGTCCCTACGAGCAGTACTTC
TRBJ2-7 many TRBV13 TRBD2 CASSPGLAGGPRQYF TGTGCCAGCAGTCCTGGACTAGCGGGAGGGCCGAGGCAGTACTTC
TRBJ1-2 many TRBV29-1 TRBD1 CSVNDRGSNYGYTF TGCAGCGTTAATGACAGGGGGAGCAACTATGGCTACACCTTC
TRBJ1-2 . TRBV28 . CASSLAGGYTF TGTGCCAGCAGTTTAGCAGGGGGCTACACCTTC
TRBJ2-7 many TRBV29-1 . CSVLGVQTYEQYF TGCAGCGTCCTGGGGGTTCAGACCTACGAGCAGTACTTC
TRBJ1-5 . TRBV12-3/TRBV12-4 . CASSFPYQPQHF TGTGCCAGCAGTTTCCCGTATCAGCCCCAGCATTTT
TRBJ2-1 many TRBV11-2 . CASSSSSYNEQFF TGTGCCAGCAGCTCTAGCAGTTACAATGAGCAGTTCTTC
TRBJ1-4 . TRBV6-5 . CASSYATGGGEKLFF TGTGCCAGCAGTTACGCGACAGGAGGGGGTGAAAAACTGTTTTTT
TRBJ1-5 many TRBV7-6 . CASSPGGQGAQPQHF TGTGCCAGCAGCCCAGGTGGTCAGGGCGCGCAGCCCCAGCATTTT
TRBJ2-5 many TRBV6-2/TRBV6-3 TRBD1 CASTFPGTGLQETQYF TGTGCCAGCACTTTCCCCGGGACAGGGCTCCAAGAGACCCAGTACTTC
TRBJ2-3 many TRBV11-3 . CASSLGQDIFDTQYF TGTGCCAGCAGCTTAGGGCAGGACATATTCGATACGCAGTATTTT
TRBJ1-3 many TRBV20-1 . CSARDLGGNTIYF TGCAGTGCTAGAGATCTAGGGGGAAACACCATATATTTT
TRBJ1-1 many TRBV20-1 . CSAKFGGALNTEAFF TGCAGTGCCAAGTTCGGGGGGGCTCTAAACACTGAAGCTTTCTTT
TRBJ1-1 . TRBV7-3 . CASSPFGGVTEAFF TGTGCCAGCAGCCCCTTTGGGGGGGTCACTGAAGCTTTCTTT
TRBJ1-1 few TRBV29-1 . CSVGGSLAKEAFF TGCAGCGTTGGAGGGTCTCTCGCCAAGGAAGCTTTCTTT
TRBJ2-2 many TRBV7-3 TRBD1 CASSLGTGWDTGELFF TGTGCCAGCAGCTTGGGGACAGGGTGGGACACCGGGGAGCTGTTTTTT
TRBJ2-6 . TRBV5-1 . CASSLGRRSYGANVLTF TGCGCCAGCAGCTTGGGACGGCGATCTTATGGGGCCAACGTCCTGACTTTC